Following are 2 T cell receptor beta chains from one sample sequenced in a study of shared clonotypes between healthy human individuals (TCRdb year 2020). Library prep was done by the immunoSEQ multiplex PCR assay. TCRdb took over this immuneACCESS table, retaining in-frame rearrangements with V and J assigned. Such tables are incomplete; in checked studies, under half of the missing clones stem from an unresolved V gene, and the remainder is unexplained. For this sample the table gives more than 2,000,000 clones, of which 85% to 95% were detected only once. 0.14% of the sample belongs to the ten largest clones. The specimen sequenced was naive CD4+ T cells sorted from blood. What the cell subset or site label conveys for this sample: CD45RA+ positively selected. The receptors derive from a man between 18 and 35 years old in good health.

This clone was seen a handful of times. The J gene is TRBJ1-2, the V gene TRBV30; D gene ambiguous. Germline V lookup: CDR1 GTSNPN, CDR2 SVGIG (reference sequence). V was trimmed by 1 base and J by 5 bases, leaving 23 bases between them. This CDR3 has 17 residues. This chain's CDR3 is CAWSARGLIAFGYGYTF. Written as DNA, the CDR3 is TGTGCCTGGAGTGCACGGGGTTTGATCGCGTTTGGTTATGGCTACACCTTC.

The chain carries TRBV5-1 and TRBJ2-7, with 7 bases that match TRBD1. Germline values: CDR1 SGHRS, CDR2 YFSETQ. V was clipped by 0 bases and J by 3 bases; unmatched bases: 3. This CDR3 is 14 amino acids long. The CDR3 bases are TGCGCCAGCAGCTTGGTTCAGGGGGTCTACGAGCAGTACTTC. Residues: CASSLVQGVYEQYF.